The 20 T cell receptor beta chains below come from one sample, sequenced in a study of cytomegalovirus exposure and HLA in healthy donors. In the PCR, 60 Vbeta and 13 Jbeta primers were used. TCRdb's copy holds only in-frame clones and misses some; the assay was immunoSEQ multiplex PCR. The sample contains 250,000 to 350,000 clones, about 90% of which appear only once. The sample comprised PBMCs. Receptors were obtained from a woman aged 18-35 years in good health and CMV-seronegative.

This clone appeared once. This sequence joins TRBV30 and TRBJ1-1; D possibly corresponds to TRBD1 (6 bases). Trimming took off 2 bases at V and 7 bases at J, with 11 bases between the two ends. The V gene's germline CDR1 is GTSNPN and CDR2 SVGIG (reference sequence). CDR3 size: 12 residues. The CDR3 DNA sequence: TGTGCCTGGAGTACAGGGACCTTTGAAGCTTTCTTT. It codes for CAWSTGTFEAFF.

The genes are TRBV28 and TRBJ1-1; 8 nucleotides align to TRBD1. The CDR3 totals 15 residues. CDR1 is MDHEN and CDR2 is SYDVKM in the germline V gene. Trimming took 5 bases from V and 5 from J; bases not matched to a gene: 10. The CDR3 reads CASSPNNRGRTEAFF. In DNA, the CDR3 is TGTGCCAGCAGTCCTAACAACAGGGGGAGGACTGAAGCTTTCTTT.

The chain uses TRBV5-6 and TRBJ1-2; unclear D gene. In germline, CDR1 is SGHDT, CDR2 YYEEEE. There are 14 residues in the CDR3. Trimming left V 4 bases short and J 2 bases short, with 12 bases between. The CDR3 loop reads CASSATDTNYGYTF. CDR3 DNA sequence: TGTGCCAGCAGCGCCACTGACACCAACTATGGCTACACCTTC.

The chain employs TRBV19 and TRBJ2-1, with 7 bases that match TRBD2. The junction had 8 bases not matched to a gene; V was cut back by 3 bases and J by 3 bases. Per the germline V gene, CDR1 is LNHDA and CDR2 is SQIVND (reference sequence). This CDR3 spans 16 amino acids. CDR3 in DNA: TGTGCCAGTAGTATTGGCGGGGGTAACTACTACAATGAGCAGTTCTTC. Its protein product is CASSIGGGNYYNEQFF.

The V call is TRBV2, the J call TRBJ1-1; D is possibly TRBD1 (5 bases). Per the germline V gene, CDR1 is SNHLY and CDR2 is FYNNEI. The CDR3 spans 15 residues. V lost 7 bases and J 5 bases, leaving 20 bases between the germline ends. CDR3 in amino acids: CASTGGSLFGTEAFF. In nucleotides, the CDR3 is TGTGCCAGCACCGGGGGGTCCTTATTTGGGACTGAAGCTTTCTTT. Looking up the rest from reference TRBV2 and TRBJ1-1 gives the full variable domain: EPEVTQTPSHQVTQMGQEVILRCVPISNHLYFYWYRQILGQKVEFLVSFYNNEISEKSEIFDDQFSVERPDGSNFTLKIRSTKLEDSAMYFCASTGGSLFGTEAFFGQGTRLTVV.

This rearrangement joins TRBV29-1 to TRBJ2-3; TRBD2 matches 10 bases. Germline V gene lookup returns CDR1 SQVTM and CDR2 ANQGSEA. The CDR3 is made up of 14 amino acids. V shed 2 bases, J shed 1 base, and the junction held 0 bases outside the gene matches. CDR3 coding DNA: TGCAGCGTTGAAACTAGCGGGGGCACAGATACGCAGTATTTT. Translating it yields CSVETSGGTDTQYF.

CDR3 DNA sequence: TGTGCCAGTAGTCCCTATGGCGGACAGGGGAACTATGGCTACACCTTC. Encoded protein: CASSPYGGQGNYGYTF. The chain employs TRBV19 and TRBJ1-2; 9 nucleotides agree with TRBD1. With V trimmed by 5 bases and J by 2 bases, 9 bases remained unmatched. Germline V gene data show CDR1 as LNHDA and CDR2 as SQIVND (reference sequence). The CDR3 has 16 amino acids.

This rearrangement joins TRBV6-1 to TRBJ1-1; no clear D. Looked up from germline, CDR1 is MNHNS and CDR2 is SASEGT. The V end lost 3 bases, the J end lost 1 base, and 15 bases lay between the germline ends. The CDR3 runs 16 residues. The CDR3: CASSEAGRARNTEAFF. CDR3 in DNA: TGTGCCAGCAGTGAGGCCGGGAGGGCGCGGAACACTGAAGCTTTCTTT.

The J gene is TRBJ1-1, the V gene TRBV5-4, with 9 bases lining up with TRBD1. This CDR3 comprises 17 residues. Trimming took 3 bases from V and 1 from J; bases not matched to a gene: 10. Germline V gives CDR1 SGHNT, CDR2 YYREEE (reference sequence). CDR3 protein: CASSSPGQGKRNTEAFF. The CDR3 DNA follows: TGTGCCAGCAGCTCTCCGGGACAGGGTAAAAGGAACACTGAAGCTTTCTTT.

The J gene is TRBJ1-2, the V gene TRBV6-1, with D unclear. Germline V gives CDR1 MNHNS, CDR2 SASEGT. The V end was cut by 3 bases, the J end by 6 bases, with 8 bases between. CDR3 length: 12 residues. In nucleotides, the CDR3 is TGTGCCAGCAGTGAGAGTCCCAATGGCTACACCTTC. Translation: CASSESPNGYTF.

The rearrangement joins TRBV2 to TRBJ1-2, with 8 bases aligning to TRBD1. The CDR3 extends over 15 amino acids. Germline V lookup: CDR1 SNHLY, CDR2 FYNNEI. J gave up 9 bases and V 8 bases, and 17 bases lay outside the gene matches. The CDR3 here is CASDSSETGVLSYTF. DNA for the CDR3: TGTGCCAGCGACTCATCGGAGACAGGGGTCTTGAGCTACACCTTC.

The chain links TRBV27 to TRBJ2-7; 8 positions agree with TRBD2. Per germline, CDR1 MNHEY and CDR2 SMNVEV (reference sequence). The CDR3 runs 14 residues. The junction had 9 bases not matched to a gene; V was cut back by 7 bases and J by 4 bases. The CDR3 region has the DNA TGTGCCAGCACCCCCGGGGGGGGGCAGTACGAGCAGTACTTC. It yields the protein CASTPGGGQYEQYF.

This clone showed up just once. J is TRBJ2-3 and V is TRBV5-6; 10 positions match TRBD2. Germline loops: CDR1 SGHDT, CDR2 YYEEEE. The length of the CDR3 is 18 residues. The V gene end was trimmed by 0 bases and the J gene end by 0 bases; junction bases not matched to a gene: 7. CDR3 sequence: CASSLGLAGHISTDTQYF. CDR3 coding DNA: TGTGCCAGCAGCTTGGGACTAGCGGGCCATATTAGCACAGATACGCAGTATTTT.

The J gene is TRBJ2-1, the V gene TRBV6-1; a weak D match, TRBD1 (5 bases). CDR1 is MNHNS, CDR2 SASEGT, per germline. There are 15 residues in the CDR3. V was shortened by 5 bases and J by 1 base, with 12 bases between the two germline ends. This CDR3 reads CASSSTGLSYNEQFF. The CDR3 region has the DNA TGTGCCAGCAGTTCCACAGGCCTGTCCTACAATGAGCAGTTCTTC.

The CDR3 reads CASSSGWTVYEQYF. The CDR3 DNA is TGTGCCAGCAGTTCGGGATGGACAGTCTACGAGCAGTACTTC. The chain joins TRBV27 to TRBJ2-7; TRBD1 is a possible D gene (6 bases). The CDR3 length is 14 residues. Trimming left V 4 bases short and J 3 bases short, with 13 bases between. The germline gives CDR1 MNHEY, CDR2 SMNVEV (reference sequence).

For the CDR3, the DNA is TGTGCCAGCAGTGGGGGACTAGCGGGCTACAATGAGCAGTTCTTC. Translating it yields CASSGGLAGYNEQFF. This sequence joins TRBV2 and TRBJ2-1; 12 nucleotides align to TRBD2. J was trimmed by 3 bases and V by 4 bases; bases with no gene match: 1. The CDR3 consists of 15 residues. Germline V CDR1 and CDR2: SNHLY, FYNNEI.

As DNA, the CDR3 is TGCGCCAGCAGGCAGGGTACGAACACCGGGGAGCTGTTTTTT. Its protein is CASRQGTNTGELFF. The rearrangement joins TRBV5-1 to TRBJ2-2; D perhaps matches TRBD1 (5 bases). Between the trimmed V and J ends, which lost 5 bases and 0 bases, there was a span of 8 bases. The CDR3 extends over 14 amino acids. Germline assignment: CDR1 SGHRS and CDR2 YFSETQ.

The V gene is TRBV9, the J gene TRBJ2-2; 9 positions agree with TRBD2. The CDR3 consists of 16 residues. V lost 0 bases to trimming and J lost 1 base; unmatched junction nucleotides: 1. CDR1 SGDLS and CDR2 YYNGEE come from the germline V gene. CDR3 sequence (DNA): TGTGCCAGCAGCGTAGTAGCGGGGGTGAACACCGGGGAGCTGTTTTTT. It specifies CASSVVAGVNTGELFF.

The rearrangement links TRBV19 to TRBJ2-7, with a tentative D call TRBD1 (5 bases). CDR1 LNHDA and CDR2 SQIVND come from the germline V gene (reference sequence). V dropped 10 bases and J dropped 6 bases, with 19 bases sitting between them. This CDR3 contains 13 residues. The CDR3 sequence is CATCPGPLLEQYF. CDR3 sequence (DNA): TGTGCCACCTGCCCAGGGCCCCTCCTCGAGCAGTACTTC.

The chain recombines TRBV19 with TRBJ1-2; tentatively, D is TRBD1 (5 bases). CDR1 and CDR2 from the germline V gene are LNHDA and SQIVND (reference sequence). The CDR3 contains 15 residues. V lost 2 bases to trimming and J lost 4 bases, with 14 bases between them. The CDR3 region has the DNA TGTGCCAGTAGTATACCCCTCCAGGGTGCCTATGGCTACACCTTC. This sequence encodes CASSIPLQGAYGYTF.